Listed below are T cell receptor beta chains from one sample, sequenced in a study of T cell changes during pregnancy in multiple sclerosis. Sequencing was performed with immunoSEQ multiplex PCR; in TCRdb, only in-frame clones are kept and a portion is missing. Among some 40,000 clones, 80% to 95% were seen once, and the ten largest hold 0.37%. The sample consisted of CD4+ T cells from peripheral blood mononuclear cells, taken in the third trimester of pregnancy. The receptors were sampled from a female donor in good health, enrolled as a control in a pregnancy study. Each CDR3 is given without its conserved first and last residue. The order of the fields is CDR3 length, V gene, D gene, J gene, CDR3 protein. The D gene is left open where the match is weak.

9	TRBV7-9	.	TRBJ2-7	ASSLSFEQY
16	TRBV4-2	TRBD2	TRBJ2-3	ASSQDGLAGEPGDTQY
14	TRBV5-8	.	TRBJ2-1	ASSPKGDSSYNEQF
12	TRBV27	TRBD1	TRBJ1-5	ASSLGQGFQPQH
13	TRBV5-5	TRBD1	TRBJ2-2	ASSFTQGATGELF
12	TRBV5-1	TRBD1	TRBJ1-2	ASRQVGTGNGYT
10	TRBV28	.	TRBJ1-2	ASSFSGYGYT
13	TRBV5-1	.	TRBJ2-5	ASSLAGGSLETQY
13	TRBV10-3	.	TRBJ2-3	AISDPTGRADTQY
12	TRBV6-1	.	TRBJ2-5	ASSGGQLQETQY
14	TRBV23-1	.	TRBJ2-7	ASSQYNDGLDYEQY
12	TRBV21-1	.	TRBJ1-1	ASSNGGGNTEAF
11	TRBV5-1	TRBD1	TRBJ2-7	ASSETGGYEQY
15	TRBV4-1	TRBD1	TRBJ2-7	ASSQVLGDRGPNEQY